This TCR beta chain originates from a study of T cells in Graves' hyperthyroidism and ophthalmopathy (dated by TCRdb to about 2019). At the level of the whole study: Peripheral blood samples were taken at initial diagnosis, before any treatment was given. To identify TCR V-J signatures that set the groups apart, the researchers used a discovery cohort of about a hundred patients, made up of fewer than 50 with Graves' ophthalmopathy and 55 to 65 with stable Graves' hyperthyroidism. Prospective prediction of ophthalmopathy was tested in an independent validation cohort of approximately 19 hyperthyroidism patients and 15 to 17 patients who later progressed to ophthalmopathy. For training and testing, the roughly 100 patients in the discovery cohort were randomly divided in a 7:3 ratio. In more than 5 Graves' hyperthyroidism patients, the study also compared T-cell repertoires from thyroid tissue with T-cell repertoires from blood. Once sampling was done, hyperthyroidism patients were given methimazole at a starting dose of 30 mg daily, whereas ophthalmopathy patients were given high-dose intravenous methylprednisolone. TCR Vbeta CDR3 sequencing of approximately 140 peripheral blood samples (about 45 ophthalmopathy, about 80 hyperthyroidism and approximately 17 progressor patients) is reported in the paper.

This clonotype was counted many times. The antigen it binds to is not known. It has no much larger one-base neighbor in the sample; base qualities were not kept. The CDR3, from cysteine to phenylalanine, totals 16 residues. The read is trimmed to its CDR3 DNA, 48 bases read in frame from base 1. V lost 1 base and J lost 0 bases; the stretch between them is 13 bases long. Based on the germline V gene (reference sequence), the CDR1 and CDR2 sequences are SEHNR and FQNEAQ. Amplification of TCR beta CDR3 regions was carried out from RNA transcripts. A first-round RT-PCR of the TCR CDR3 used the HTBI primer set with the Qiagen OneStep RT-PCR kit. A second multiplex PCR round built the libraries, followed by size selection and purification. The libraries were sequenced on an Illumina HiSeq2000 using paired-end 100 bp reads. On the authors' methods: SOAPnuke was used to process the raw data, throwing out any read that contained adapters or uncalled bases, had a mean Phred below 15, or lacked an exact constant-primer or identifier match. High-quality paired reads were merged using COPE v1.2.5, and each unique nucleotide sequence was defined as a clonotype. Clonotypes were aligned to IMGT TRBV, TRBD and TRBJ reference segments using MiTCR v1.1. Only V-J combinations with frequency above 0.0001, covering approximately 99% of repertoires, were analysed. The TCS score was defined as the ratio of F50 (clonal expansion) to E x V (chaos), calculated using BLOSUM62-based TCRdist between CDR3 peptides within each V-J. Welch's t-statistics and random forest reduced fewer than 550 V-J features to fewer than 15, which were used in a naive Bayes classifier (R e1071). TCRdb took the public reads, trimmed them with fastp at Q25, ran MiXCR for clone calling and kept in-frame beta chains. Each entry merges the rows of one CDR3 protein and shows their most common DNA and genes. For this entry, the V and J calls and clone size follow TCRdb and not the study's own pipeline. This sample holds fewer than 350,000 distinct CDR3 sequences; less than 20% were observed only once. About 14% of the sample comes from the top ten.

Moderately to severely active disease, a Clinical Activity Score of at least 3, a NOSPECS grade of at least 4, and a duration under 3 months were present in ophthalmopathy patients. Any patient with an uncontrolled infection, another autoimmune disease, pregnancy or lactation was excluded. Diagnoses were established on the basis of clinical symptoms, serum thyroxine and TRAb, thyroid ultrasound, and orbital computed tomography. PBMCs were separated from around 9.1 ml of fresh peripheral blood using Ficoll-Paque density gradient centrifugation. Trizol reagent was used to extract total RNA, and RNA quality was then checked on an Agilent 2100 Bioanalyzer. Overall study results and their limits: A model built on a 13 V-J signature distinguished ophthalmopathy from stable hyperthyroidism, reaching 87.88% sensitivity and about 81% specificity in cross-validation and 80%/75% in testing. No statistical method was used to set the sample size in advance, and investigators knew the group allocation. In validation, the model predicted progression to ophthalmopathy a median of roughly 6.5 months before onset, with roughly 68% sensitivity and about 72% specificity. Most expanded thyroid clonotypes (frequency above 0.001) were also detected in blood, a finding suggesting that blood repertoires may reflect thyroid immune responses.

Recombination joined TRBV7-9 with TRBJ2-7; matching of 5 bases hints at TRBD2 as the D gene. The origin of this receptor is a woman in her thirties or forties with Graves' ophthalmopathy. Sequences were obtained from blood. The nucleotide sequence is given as TGTGCCAGCAGCTTAGTTGAGGGCGCCAGCTCCTACGAGCAGTACTTC. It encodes CASSLVEGASSYEQYF.